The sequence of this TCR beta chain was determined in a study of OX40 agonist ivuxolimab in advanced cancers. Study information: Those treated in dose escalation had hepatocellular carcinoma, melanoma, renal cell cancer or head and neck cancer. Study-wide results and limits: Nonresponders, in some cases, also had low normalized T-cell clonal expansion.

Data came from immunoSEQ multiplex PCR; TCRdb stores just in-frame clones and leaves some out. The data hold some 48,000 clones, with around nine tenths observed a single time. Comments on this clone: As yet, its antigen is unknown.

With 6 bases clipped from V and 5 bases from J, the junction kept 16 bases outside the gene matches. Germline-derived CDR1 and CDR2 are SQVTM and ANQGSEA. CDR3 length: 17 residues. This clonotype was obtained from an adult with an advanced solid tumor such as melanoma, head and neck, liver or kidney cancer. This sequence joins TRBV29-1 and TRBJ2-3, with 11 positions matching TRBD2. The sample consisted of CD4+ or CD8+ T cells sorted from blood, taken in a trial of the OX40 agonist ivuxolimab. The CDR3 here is CSVAEWGTSGNQDTQYF. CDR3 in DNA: TGCAGCGTGGCCGAATGGGGGACTAGCGGAAACCAAGATACGCAGTATTTT.